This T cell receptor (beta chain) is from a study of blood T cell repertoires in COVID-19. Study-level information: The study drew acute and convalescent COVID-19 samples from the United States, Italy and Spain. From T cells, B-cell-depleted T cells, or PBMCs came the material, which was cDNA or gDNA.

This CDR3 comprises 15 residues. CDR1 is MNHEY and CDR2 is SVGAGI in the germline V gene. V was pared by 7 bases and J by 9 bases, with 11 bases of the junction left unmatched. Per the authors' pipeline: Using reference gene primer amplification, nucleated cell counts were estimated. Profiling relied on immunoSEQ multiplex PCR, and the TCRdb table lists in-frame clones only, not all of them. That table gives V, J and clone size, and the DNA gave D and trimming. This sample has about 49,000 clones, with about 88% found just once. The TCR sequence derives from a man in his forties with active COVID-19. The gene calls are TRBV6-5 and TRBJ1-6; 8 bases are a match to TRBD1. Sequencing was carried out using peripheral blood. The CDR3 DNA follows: TGTGCCAGCACCTCAGGGGGCGCGAGGATTTCACCCCTCCACTTT. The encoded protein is CASTSGGARISPLHF.